Presented here are 26 T cell receptor beta chains from one specimen sequenced in a study of T cell responses to AZD1222 COVID-19 vaccine. The assay was immunoSEQ multiplex PCR, and TCRdb's table has in-frame clones only and misses some. The sample carries 120,000 to 150,000 clones, 90% to 95% recorded once. Sequenced material: peripheral blood, taken on day 0 of AZD1222 vaccination. The source is an adult in good health.

The rearrangement joins TRBV28 to TRBJ1-6; 7 nucleotides line up with TRBD1. This CDR3 is 15 amino acids long. The trim removed 6 bases at V and 4 bases at J, leaving 6 bases unmatched. Germline V gene sequence: CDR1 MDHEN, CDR2 SYDVKM. For the CDR3, the DNA is TGTGCCAGCAGACGACAGGGACCTTATAATTCACCCCTCCACTTT. Translated: CASRRQGPYNSPLHF. Full variable domain (missing parts from reference TRBV28 and TRBJ1-6): DVKVTQSSRYLVKRTGEKVFLECVQDMDHENMFWYRQDPGLGLRLIYFSYDVKMKEKGDIPEGYSVSREKKERFSLILESASTNQTSMYLCASRRQGPYNSPLHFGNGTRLTVT.

This clone appeared once. The chain recombines TRBV6-5 with TRBJ2-5; 10 bases are a match to TRBD1. Germline CDR1 MNHEY, CDR2 SVGAGI. The V gene end was trimmed by 6 bases and the J gene end by 5 bases; junction bases not matched to a gene: 3. The CDR3 is 13 amino acids. The CDR3 region has the DNA TGTGCCAGCAGGGACAGGGGGGCCGAGACCCAGTACTTC. Amino acids: CASRDRGAETQYF.

The chain links TRBV10-3 to TRBJ2-2, with D possibly being TRBD1 (5 bases). The CDR3 is 13 residues long. Germline V gene sequence: CDR1 ENHRY, CDR2 SYGVKD. Trimming removed 2 bases at V and 6 bases at J, with 7 bases between. The DNA of the CDR3 is TGTGCCATCAGTGAGGGGGCTGCCGGGGAGCTGTTTTTT. This codes for CAISEGAAGELFF.

The CDR3 region is CATREGRSGMGYEQYF. CDR3 nucleotide sequence: TGTGCCACCAGAGAAGGGCGTTCCGGGATGGGTTACGAGCAGTACTTC. V gene TRBV15 combines with J gene TRBJ2-7, with TRBD2 as a possible D gene (5 bases). Germline-derived CDR1 and CDR2 are LNHNV and YYDKDF (reference sequence). V shed 6 bases and J shed 4 bases, with 22 bases lying between them. The CDR3 covers 16 residues.

The chain has TRBV18 and TRBJ2-3; tentative D call: TRBD2 (5 bases). The CDR3 length is 16 residues. CDR1 is KGHSH and CDR2 is LQKENI in the germline V gene. The V gene lost 3 bases and the J gene lost 0 bases, with 13 bases spanning the gap. CDR3 protein: CASSPGSEASTDTQYF. The CDR3 DNA is TGTGCCAGCTCACCCGGCTCGGAGGCTAGCACAGATACGCAGTATTTT.

The table lists this clone with a few counts. The chain employs TRBV7-8 and TRBJ1-2; D uncertain. V was cut by 5 bases and J by 0 bases, with 22 bases left in between. Germline CDR1 and CDR2: SGHVS and FQNEAQ. CDR3 length: 18 amino acids. This chain's CDR3 is CASSVSMRTQRSNYGYTF. CDR3 DNA: TGTGCCAGCAGCGTCTCTATGAGGACCCAACGCTCTAACTATGGCTACACCTTC.

This clone was picked up one time. V gene TRBV7-9 combines with J gene TRBJ2-2; D possibly corresponds to TRBD2 (5 bases). Trimming shortened V by 5 bases and J by 1 base, and 17 bases separated the two germline ends. The germline V gene encodes CDR1 SEHNR and CDR2 FQNEAQ (reference sequence). The CDR3 sequence is 17 residues long. As DNA, the CDR3 is TGTGCCAGCAGCCCTACGACGGACTCCCTGAACACCGGGGAGCTGTTTTTT. This gives the protein CASSPTTDSLNTGELFF.

The chain couples TRBV2 to TRBJ2-5, with a possible D match to TRBD2 (7 bases). The V end lost 2 bases, the J end lost 5 bases, and 12 bases lay between the germline ends. This CDR3 region has 14 residues. Germline CDR1 SNHLY, CDR2 FYNNEI. CDR3 sequence: CASSENGGRETQYF. Written as DNA, the CDR3 is TGTGCCAGCAGTGAAAACGGGGGGCGGGAGACCCAGTACTTC.

This rearrangement joins TRBV18 to TRBJ1-4; D is perhaps TRBD1 (6 bases). Germline V CDR1 and CDR2: KGHSH, LQKENI. Trimming removed 2 bases at V and 8 bases at J, with 12 bases between. The length of the CDR3 is 14 residues. The CDR3 DNA reads as TGTGCCAGCTCACCAACCGGACAGAAGGAAAAACTGTTTTTT. Its protein is CASSPTGQKEKLFF.

The gene calls are TRBV27 and TRBJ2-7; D is possibly TRBD1 (7 bases). The length of the CDR3 is 13 residues. The germline gives CDR1 MNHEY, CDR2 SMNVEV (reference sequence). With 7 bases removed from V and 3 bases from J, the gap between germline ends came to 13 bases. CDR3 residues: CASMQGGNYEQYF. In nucleotides, the CDR3 is TGTGCCAGCATGCAGGGGGGCAACTACGAGCAGTACTTC.

The rearrangement uses TRBV27 and TRBJ2-1; TRBD2 agrees at 9 bases. Germline loops: CDR1 MNHEY, CDR2 SMNVEV (reference sequence). The CDR3 totals 15 residues. V lost 6 bases, J lost 4 bases, and 7 bases stayed unmatched. CDR3 DNA: TGTGCCAGCAGACCAACTAGCGGGTCGTACAATGAGCAGTTCTTC. Translating gives CASRPTSGSYNEQFF.

The CDR3 DNA reads as TGCGCCAGCAGAAGAGGGAGGTCATCCAACTATGGCTACACCTTC. Translation: CASRRGRSSNYGYTF. The V gene is TRBV4-1, the J gene TRBJ1-2, with no clear D. Trimming stripped 6 bases from V and 2 bases from J, with 16 bases between. This CDR3 comprises 15 residues. The germline V gene encodes CDR1 MGHRA and CDR2 YSYEKL.

The CDR3 DNA sequence: TGTGCCAGTAACAATTATTTTAATCAGCCCCAGCATTTT. Amino acids: CASNNYFNQPQHF. This chain connects TRBV19 to TRBJ1-5; D is unclear. Germline-derived CDR1 and CDR2 are LNHDA and SQIVND (reference sequence). With 7 bases removed from V and 4 bases from J, the gap between germline ends came to 11 bases. CDR3 size: 13 residues.

The chain recombines TRBV7-2 with TRBJ1-5; weak D call: TRBD1 (6 bases). Trimming removed 0 bases at V and 4 bases at J, with 10 bases between. Germline V gives CDR1 SGHTA, CDR2 FQGNSA. This CDR3 has 15 residues. The CDR3 region has the DNA TGTGCCAGCAGCTTAGCCGGGACAAGAAATCAGCCCCAGCATTTT. Protein: CASSLAGTRNQPQHF.

The chain couples TRBV9 to TRBJ2-5; TRBD2 matches at 7 bases. The germline gives CDR1 SGDLS, CDR2 YYNGEE. Trimming cost V 4 bases and J 4 bases; bases outside gene matches: 10. This CDR3 has 15 amino acids. The CDR3 DNA reads as TGTGCCAGCAGCCCTCGAGCGGGGACTGGAGAGACCCAGTACTTC. Translation gives CASSPRAGTGETQYF.

The genes are TRBV11-2 and TRBJ1-4; no firm D call. V lost 3 bases, J lost 10 bases, and 12 bases lay in between. The germline V gene has CDR1 SGHAT and CDR2 FQNNGV. The length of the CDR3 is 13 residues. In DNA form, the CDR3 reads TGTGCCAGCAGCTTCGCCCAATACGGAAAACTGTTTTTT. Protein product: CASSFAQYGKLFF.

V is TRBV5-8 and J is TRBJ1-1; D call uncertain. This CDR3 contains 14 residues. CDR1 is SGHTS, CDR2 YDEGEE, per germline. V lost 4 bases and J 1 base, leaving 11 bases between the germline ends. The CDR3 sequence is CASSHEERNTEAFF. The CDR3 bases are TGTGCCAGCAGCCATGAAGAGAGGAACACTGAAGCTTTCTTT.

The chain has TRBV27 and TRBJ1-6; TRBD1 matches at 9 bases. Germline V CDR1 and CDR2: MNHEY, SMNVEV (reference sequence). Germline trimming cut 6 bases from V and 9 bases from J; bases unmatched to any gene: 6. The CDR3 has 14 amino acids. For the CDR3, the DNA is TGTGCCAGCAGGCGGACAGGGGTGGGTTCACCCCTCCACTTT. Its translation is CASRRTGVGSPLHF.

J is TRBJ2-5 and V is TRBV19, with D unresolved. The germline V gene encodes CDR1 LNHDA and CDR2 SQIVND (reference sequence). This CDR3 spans 11 amino acids. V was shortened by 6 bases and J by 0 bases, with 2 bases between the two germline ends. The CDR3 is CASSNQETQYF. CDR3 in DNA: TGTGCCAGTAGCAACCAAGAGACCCAGTACTTC.

CDR3 in DNA: TGTGCCAGCAGCCCCACGTTGGATTTCTACGAGCAGTACTTC. This encodes CASSPTLDFYEQYF. The chain links TRBV11-2 to TRBJ2-7; D remains unclear. The germline gives CDR1 SGHAT, CDR2 FQNNGV. The CDR3 is 14 residues long. Deletions cut 5 bases from V and 3 bases from J, with 14 bases between.

The chain recombines TRBV9 with TRBJ1-4; D is uncertain. Per the germline V gene, CDR1 is SGDLS and CDR2 is YYNGEE. The CDR3 consists of 15 residues. The ends were cut back, 0 bases at V and 5 bases at J, with 11 bases in the middle. The CDR3 sequence is CASSVGRAGNEKLFF. CDR3 in DNA: TGTGCCAGCAGCGTAGGTAGGGCGGGGAATGAAAAACTGTTTTTT.

The V and J genes are TRBV18 and TRBJ1-1; TRBD1 is a possible D gene (5 bases). Germline V gene sequence: CDR1 KGHSH, CDR2 LQKENI. V dropped 6 bases and J dropped 0 bases, with 8 bases sitting between them. The CDR3 length is 13 residues. CDR3: CASSTEMNTEAFF. The CDR3 bases are TGTGCCAGCTCGACAGAGATGAACACTGAAGCTTTCTTT.

This sequence joins TRBV7-2 and TRBJ1-2; D is unresolved. With 3 bases removed from V and 5 bases from J, the gap between germline ends came to 13 bases. The V gene's germline CDR1 is SGHTA and CDR2 FQGNSA. CDR3 length: 14 amino acids. CDR3 region: CASSFPGQAYGYTF. For the CDR3, the DNA is TGTGCCAGCAGCTTCCCCGGGCAGGCTTATGGCTACACCTTC.

J is TRBJ2-1 and V is TRBV28, with D perhaps given as TRBD1 or TRBD2 (5 bases each). The V gene lost 10 bases and the J gene lost 4 bases, with 20 bases spanning the gap. CDR1 is MDHEN, CDR2 SYDVKM, per germline. This CDR3 contains 15 residues. The CDR3 DNA follows: TGTGCCACCCACCCTCCGGGACCGACGTACAATGAGCAGTTCTTC. Its translation is CATHPPGPTYNEQFF.

This clone was counted only a few times. V and J are TRBV12-3 or TRBV12-4 and TRBJ1-2; D remains unclear. The CDR3 has 13 residues. The V end was cut by 6 bases, the J end by 3 bases, with 11 bases between. The CDR3 is CASSLGKDYGYTF. As DNA, the CDR3 is TGTGCCAGCAGCCTCGGGAAGGACTATGGCTACACCTTC.

This chain uses TRBV4-1 with TRBJ1-2; D is ambiguous. Trimming left V 0 bases short and J 13 bases short, with 18 bases between. The CDR3 contains 14 residues. Germline V gene data show CDR1 as MGHRA and CDR2 as YSYEKL. The CDR3 DNA follows: TGCGCCAGCAGCCAAGAATCCGACGGGCCCGAGGGCACCTTC. Protein product: CASSQESDGPEGTF.